This entry describes one T cell receptor beta chain. One Seattle source followed patients from active infection through their disease course. The record originates from a study of blood T cell repertoires in COVID-19. In the study overall: Sources were T cells, B-cell-depleted T cells, or PBMCs; the material itself was cDNA or gDNA.

Using immunoSEQ multiplex PCR, the repertoire was profiled, and TCRdb retains in-frame clones only, with some absent. The table includes 150,000 to 200,000 clones, approximately 81% detected once. V shed 6 bases and J 1 base; nucleotides not matched to a gene: 7. CDR3 length equals 16 residues. CDR1 and CDR2 (germline): WNHNN, SYGVQD (reference sequence). The genes are TRBV10-1 and TRBJ1-3; 9 positions match TRBD1. Sequenced: peripheral blood. This receptor was obtained from a woman in her 70s with COVID-19, enrolled during active disease. CDR3 nucleotides: TGCGCCAGCAGCACCCTCGGGACAGGGTCTGGAAACACCATATATTTT. This gives the protein CASSTLGTGSGNTIYF.